These 28 T cell receptor beta chains were sequenced from one sample in a study of memory CD4+ T cells and cytomegalovirus serostatus. Sequenced by immunoSEQ multiplex PCR; TCRdb stores in-frame clones only, minus some. Altogether around 60,000 clones are present, roughly 84% being singletons, with the ten largest covering about 0.5%. Single viable CD3+CD4+CD8-CD45RO+ cells were sorted as the memory CD4+ T cells. The material sequenced was memory CD4+ T cells from blood. Every receptor here comes from an adult in good health and CMV-seronegative. Some clones in this sample may be carry-over from other donors' samples.

The rearrangement joins TRBV19 to TRBJ2-2; D is unresolved. From germline, CDR1 is LNHDA and CDR2 SQIVND (reference sequence). The CDR3 extends over 12 amino acids. With 8 bases removed from V and 6 bases from J, the gap between germline ends came to 10 bases. CDR3 DNA sequence: TGTGCCAGTGGGATCCGGGCCGGGGAGCTGTTTTTT. This gives the protein CASGIRAGELFF.

The rearrangement joins TRBV5-1 to TRBJ2-3; 14 bases are shared with TRBD2. From germline, CDR1 is SGHRS and CDR2 YFSETQ. The CDR3 covers 18 residues. V dropped 0 bases and J dropped 2; count of bases not matched to a gene: 5. The CDR3 protein is CASSLGLAGGSVTDTQYF. CDR3 nucleotides: TGCGCCAGCAGCTTGGGACTAGCGGGAGGGTCTGTCACAGATACGCAGTATTTT.

The genes are TRBV5-1 and TRBJ2-3; D gene ambiguous. V lost 5 bases and J lost 2, with 9 bases in between. Looked up from germline, CDR1 is SGHRS and CDR2 is YFSETQ. CDR3 length: 13 residues. The CDR3, as DNA: TGCGCCAGCAGAACCCTCCTCACAGATACGCAGTATTTT. It encodes CASRTLLTDTQYF.

The chain links TRBV7-6 to TRBJ2-7; TRBD2 aligns across 7 bases. The V gene's germline CDR1 is SGHVS and CDR2 FNYEAQ. With 5 bases clipped from V and 2 bases from J, the junction kept 6 bases outside the gene matches. The CDR3 is 14 amino acids. CDR3 DNA sequence: TGTGCCAGCAGCCCAAGCGGGACCGCCTACGAGCAGTACTTC. As protein: CASSPSGTAYEQYF.

The chain links TRBV7-2 to TRBJ2-7; D is uncertain. The CDR3 sequence is 14 residues long. CDR1 is SGHTA, CDR2 FQGNSA, per germline. V shed 1 base and J shed 1 base, with 8 bases lying between them. The CDR3 region has the DNA TGTGCCAGCAGCTTAGACAAAATATCCTACGAGCAGTACTTC. Translation gives CASSLDKISYEQYF. The complete variable domain, with remaining parts taken from reference TRBV7-2 and TRBJ2-7, reads GAGVSQSPSNKVTEKGKDVELRCDPISGHTALYWYRQSLGQGLEFLIYFQGNSAPDKSGLPSDRFSAERTGGSVSTLTIQRTQQEDSAVYLCASSLDKISYEQYFGPGTRLTVT.

The chain carries TRBV19 and TRBJ1-5; no clear D. Trimming left V 3 bases short and J 1 base short, with 19 bases between. The CDR3 spans 18 residues. Germline values: CDR1 LNHDA, CDR2 SQIVND (reference sequence). The CDR3 nucleotides are TGTGCCAGTAGTATGAGGTCCGTATCAGGTGGCAGCAATCAGCCCCAGCATTTT. It codes for CASSMRSVSGGSNQPQHF.

CDR3 DNA: TGTGCCAGCAGCGTGGGGGACAGGGAAGTGCACTACACCTTC. Its translation is CASSVGDREVHYTF. The rearrangement links TRBV5-6 to TRBJ1-2; TRBD1 matches at 9 bases. This CDR3 has 14 amino acids. V gave up 4 bases and J gave up 10 bases; unmatched junction bases: 11. Germline V CDR1 and CDR2: SGHDT, YYEEEE.

This sequence joins TRBV27 and TRBJ2-1; tentatively, D is TRBD2 (6 bases). Germline V gives CDR1 MNHEY, CDR2 SMNVEV (reference sequence). Trimming removed 3 bases at V and 3 bases at J, with 9 bases between. The CDR3 length is 14 residues. Here the CDR3 reads CASSLSRGYNEQFF. As DNA, the CDR3 is TGTGCCAGCAGTTTGTCGCGGGGCTACAATGAGCAGTTCTTC.

J is TRBJ2-1 and V is TRBV7-6; D is perhaps TRBD1 (5 bases). CDR1 is SGHVS, CDR2 FNYEAQ, per germline. This CDR3 is built from 14 residues. Trimming removed 4 bases at V and 8 bases at J, with 15 bases between. CDR3 in amino acids: CASSSDIFAHEQFF. DNA of the CDR3: TGTGCCAGCAGCTCGGACATCTTTGCCCATGAGCAGTTCTTC. Based on the CDR3 plus reference TRBV7-6 and TRBJ2-1, the full variable domain is GAGVSQSPRYKVTKRGQDVALRCDPISGHVSLYWYRQALGQGPEFLTYFNYEAQQDKSGLPNDRFSAERPEGSISTLTIQRTEQRDSAMYRCASSSDIFAHEQFFGPGTRLTVL.

Worth noting for this clone: Relative to the germline gene, one junction end is altered; a read error may explain this. This rearrangement joins TRBV30 to TRBJ2-7, with 8 bases fitting TRBD1. CDR3 length equals 16 residues. The germline V gene has CDR1 GTSNPN and CDR2 SVGIG (reference sequence). The CDR3 loop is CARSSKDRAVSYEQYF. The CDR3 DNA reads TGTGCCCGGAGTTCAAAGGACAGGGCGGTTTCCTACGAGCAGTACTTC.

J is TRBJ1-5 and V is TRBV5-8, with D maybe TRBD1 (6 bases). In germline, CDR1 is SGHTS, CDR2 YDEGEE. V was cut by 7 bases and J by 3 bases, with 8 bases left in between. The CDR3 totals 12 residues. The DNA for the CDR3 is TGTGCCAGCCAGGGGCTCAATCAGCCCCAGCATTTT. Amino acids: CASQGLNQPQHF.

This clone has only a few counts. V and J are TRBV28 and TRBJ1-3; D possibly corresponds to TRBD1 (5 bases). The V end was cut by 6 bases, the J end by 0 bases, with 15 bases between. Germline loops: CDR1 MDHEN, CDR2 SYDVKM. This CDR3 comprises 16 residues. Written as DNA, the CDR3 is TGTGCCAGCAGACTCGGGACGCATCGCTCTGGAAACACCATATATTTT. This codes for CASRLGTHRSGNTIYF.

CDR3 loop: CASSPTTLAGGASGFF. CDR3 nucleotide sequence: TGTGCCAGCAGCCCAACAACACTAGCGGGAGGAGCTTCGGGGTTCTTC. J is TRBJ2-1 and V is TRBV28; 12 nucleotides agree with TRBD2. From germline, CDR1 is MDHEN and CDR2 SYDVKM. Trimming cost V 6 bases and J 15 bases; bases outside gene matches: 18. The CDR3 has 16 residues.

The chain uses TRBV19 and TRBJ2-1; 11 positions agree with TRBD2. Germline trimming cut 5 bases from V and 5 bases from J; bases unmatched to any gene: 5. This CDR3 contains 15 residues. Germline-derived CDR1 and CDR2 are LNHDA and SQIVND (reference sequence). CDR3 region: CASSYFSGRDNEQFF. Here the CDR3 DNA reads TGTGCCAGTAGTTACTTTAGCGGGAGGGACAATGAGCAGTTCTTC.

This chain uses TRBV29-1 with TRBJ1-3; D is undetermined. The germline V gene encodes CDR1 SQVTM and CDR2 ANQGSEA. The V end lost 6 bases, the J end lost 4 bases, and 7 bases lay between the germline ends. The CDR3 has 11 amino acids. CDR3 protein: CSVLVGNTIYF. DNA of the CDR3: TGCAGCGTACTAGTAGGAAACACCATATATTTT.

The genes are TRBV7-9 and TRBJ2-1, with D unresolved. V gave up 5 bases and J gave up 3 bases, with 14 bases separating them. The CDR3 is 15 residues long. Looked up from germline, CDR1 is SEHNR and CDR2 is FQNEAQ (reference sequence). In DNA, the CDR3 is TGTGCCAGCAGCCGGGCTAGGCTGAGCTACAATGAGCAGTTCTTC. Its protein product is CASSRARLSYNEQFF. The full variable domain, rest sourced from reference TRBV7-9 and TRBJ2-1, is DTGVSQNPRHKITKRGQNVTFRCDPISEHNRLYWYRQTLGQGPEFLTYFQNEAQLEKSRLLSDRFSAERPKGSFSTLEIQRTEQGDSAMYLCASSRARLSYNEQFFGPGTRLTVL.

J is TRBJ2-3 and V is TRBV5-4, with D tentatively TRBD2 (6 bases). This CDR3 has 15 residues. Deletions cut 3 bases from V and 0 bases from J, with 11 bases between. Per the germline V gene, CDR1 is SGHNT and CDR2 is YYREEE (reference sequence). In nucleotides, the CDR3 is TGTGCCAGCAGCTCGCCCCGGGGGAGCACAGATACGCAGTATTTT. Encoded protein: CASSSPRGSTDTQYF.

This clone was counted between two and nine times. This chain joins TRBV28 and TRBJ2-5, with TRBD2 matching 7 bases. V was clipped by 8 bases and J by 4 bases; unmatched bases: 16. The CDR3 has 16 amino acids. Germline-derived CDR1 and CDR2 are MDHEN and SYDVKM. Here the CDR3 reads CASSSTGEGLRETQYF. Here the CDR3 DNA reads TGTGCCAGCTCCTCTACCGGGGAGGGTCTACGAGAGACCCAGTACTTC.

The rearrangement links TRBV6-5 to TRBJ1-2; no definite D call. Germline CDR1 reads MNHEY; CDR2 reads SVGAGI. V was pared by 4 bases and J by 4 bases, with 7 bases between. CDR3 length: 12 amino acids. This CDR3 reads CASSLRGYGYTF. In DNA, the CDR3 is TGTGCCAGCAGTTTGCGGGGCTATGGCTACACCTTC.

The chain couples TRBV6-6 to TRBJ2-3, with no clear D. CDR3 length equals 13 residues. Germline lookup yields CDR1 MNHNY and CDR2 SVGAGI (reference sequence). The V end was cut by 5 bases, the J end by 0 bases, with 6 bases between. The CDR3 DNA reads TGTGCCAGCAGTGCGGACAGCACAGATACGCAGTATTTT. It codes for CASSADSTDTQYF.

The chain has TRBV19 and TRBJ2-3; 11 bases line up with TRBD2. Looked up from germline, CDR1 is LNHDA and CDR2 is SQIVND (reference sequence). This CDR3 has 16 amino acids. After removal of 5 bases from V and 1 base from J, the junction contained 5 bases not matched to a gene. Here the CDR3 reads CASSLGLADRTDTQYF. CDR3 DNA sequence: TGTGCCAGTAGTTTGGGACTAGCGGACCGCACAGATACGCAGTATTTT.

This sequence joins TRBV9 and TRBJ2-7; no definite D call. This CDR3 is built from 14 residues. Trimming left V 0 bases short and J 7 bases short, with 14 bases between. The germline V gene encodes CDR1 SGDLS and CDR2 YYNGEE. CDR3 residues: CASSVAPGSKEQYF. CDR3 nucleotides: TGTGCCAGCAGCGTAGCCCCAGGATCTAAGGAGCAGTACTTC.

The rearrangement joins TRBV10-3 to TRBJ2-5; no clear D gene. Germline values: CDR1 ENHRY, CDR2 SYGVKD. V shed 3 bases and J shed 4 bases, with 6 bases lying between them. The CDR3 has 12 residues. Here the CDR3 DNA reads TGTGCCATCAGTGAATGGGGAGAGACCCAGTACTTC. It translates to CAISEWGETQYF.

The CDR3 region has the DNA TGTGCCAGCAGCCCCCGGGGGAGACCCGGGGAGACCCAGTACTTC. The encoded protein is CASSPRGRPGETQYF. The rearrangement joins TRBV7-9 to TRBJ2-5; D perhaps matches TRBD2 (6 bases). The V gene lost 5 bases and the J gene lost 5 bases, with 18 bases spanning the gap. The CDR3 is 15 amino acids. In germline, CDR1 is SEHNR, CDR2 FQNEAQ (reference sequence).

V gene TRBV30 combines with J gene TRBJ1-5, with a possible D match to TRBD1 (6 bases). The CDR3 length is 16 residues. V lost 3 bases and J 2 bases, leaving 17 bases between the germline ends. The germline V gene has CDR1 GTSNPN and CDR2 SVGIG (reference sequence). CDR3 in DNA: TGTGCCTGGAGGCCAAGGGAGGGGGTTGGCAATCAGCCCCAGCATTTT. It encodes CAWRPREGVGNQPQHF.

V usage is TRBV6-1 and J usage is TRBJ2-7; the match to TRBD2 covers 10 bases. CDR3 length: 15 residues. V lost 8 bases and J lost 1; bases outside the gene matches: 8. Per the germline V gene, CDR1 is MNHNS and CDR2 is SASEGT. CDR3 nucleotides: TGTGCCAGCGGTAGCCTAGCGGGGGTTTCCTACGAGCAGTACTTC. Its protein product is CASGSLAGVSYEQYF.

V usage is TRBV11-2 and J usage is TRBJ2-3; 11 bases line up with TRBD2. J lost 1 base, V lost 5 bases, and 5 bases had no gene match. CDR3 length equals 16 residues. CDR1 SGHAT and CDR2 FQNNGV come from the germline V gene. The chain's CDR3 is CASSRPGLAGTDTQYF. Written as DNA, the CDR3 is TGTGCCAGCAGCAGGCCGGGACTAGCGGGCACAGATACGCAGTATTTT.

The chain employs TRBV7-2 and TRBJ1-5, with D uncertain. CDR3 length equals 16 residues. Trimming removed 0 bases from V and 4 bases from J, with 13 bases in between. Germline loops: CDR1 SGHTA, CDR2 FQGNSA. The chain's CDR3 is CASSLARIGTNQPQHF. The CDR3 DNA follows: TGTGCCAGCAGCTTAGCTCGGATAGGAACTAATCAGCCCCAGCATTTT.